One sample yielded the 6 T cell receptor beta chains listed below, sequenced in a study of blood T cells in healthy people across ages. Then a second PCR, running about 6 to 12 cycles, was carried out with a sample-barcoded 5' primer and a J-beta primer mix. MiXCR, applied by TCRdb to the 5' RACE reads, yields one record per CDR3 protein. The sample has almost 1 million distinct CDR3 sequences, 51% seen once. The sample was blood. The receptors here all came from a woman aged 60-75 years in good health.

The gene calls are TRBV4-1 and TRBJ2-1; 10 bases are a match to TRBD2. The J segment lost 3 bases and the V segment lost 0 bases, leaving 11 bases of the junction unmatched. The CDR3 totals 19 residues. Germline-derived CDR1 and CDR2 are MGHRA and YSYEKL. The CDR3 sequence is CASSQEVVGLAANYNEQFF. DNA for the CDR3: TGCGCCAGCAGCCAAGAGGTAGTAGGACTAGCGGCAAACTACAATGAGCAGTTCTTC.

V and J are TRBV11-1 and TRBJ2-5; TRBD2 might be the D (6 bases). Germline CDR1 and CDR2: SGHAT and FQDESV (reference sequence). The CDR3 has 13 residues. Trimming took 1 base from V and 4 from J, leaving 7 bases between them. The CDR3 reads CASSLEAGETQYF. CDR3 DNA: TGTGCCAGCAGCTTAGAAGCGGGAGAGACCCAGTACTTC. Looking up the rest from reference TRBV11-1 and TRBJ2-5 gives the full variable domain: EAEVAQSPRYKITEKSQAVAFWCDPISGHATLYWYRQILGQGPELLVQFQDESVVDDSQLPKDRFSAERLKGVDSTLKIQPAELGDSAMYLCASSLEAGETQYFGPGTRLLVL.

This clonotype showed up just once. V is TRBV6-2 or TRBV6-3 and J is TRBJ2-4, with TRBD2 as a possible D gene (6 bases). The CDR3 consists of 14 residues. Germline CDR1 is MNHEY and CDR2 is SVGEGT. V was pared by 6 bases and J by 9 bases, with 18 bases between. The CDR3 sequence: CASRQPGTGGIQYF. In nucleotides, the CDR3 is TGTGCCAGCAGACAGCCCGGGACTGGAGGCATTCAGTACTTC.

V gene TRBV18 combines with J gene TRBJ2-2; no definite D call. Looked up from germline, CDR1 is KGHSH and CDR2 is LQKENI. Trimming took off 2 bases at V and 8 bases at J, with 6 bases between the two ends. The CDR3 is 12 amino acids. The CDR3 here is CASSPTAGELFF. The CDR3 DNA reads TGTGCCAGCTCACCAACGGCGGGGGAGCTGTTTTTT.

The chain joins TRBV5-1 to TRBJ2-3; D possibly corresponds to TRBD1 (6 bases). This CDR3 has 15 residues. V gave up 0 bases and J gave up 6 bases, with 14 bases separating them. Per the germline V gene, CDR1 is SGHRS and CDR2 is YFSETQ. CDR3 in DNA: TGCGCCAGCAGCTTGGAGTCAGGGGTTGCGGATACGCAGTATTTT. It codes for CASSLESGVADTQYF.

The V call is TRBV29-1, the J call TRBJ2-1, with D unclear. Germline V CDR1 and CDR2: SQVTM, ANQGSEA. V was cut by 0 bases and J by 8 bases, with 8 bases left in between. The CDR3 runs 12 residues. CDR3: CSVEDNLDEQFF. The CDR3, as DNA: TGCAGCGTTGAAGATAATTTAGATGAGCAGTTCTTC.